Reported below is one T cell receptor (beta chain). Clinical history reported by participants formed the basis on which cohorts were assigned. No more than 2 weeks before study entry, exposed participants had met a case of COVID-19. The CDR3 covers 15 residues. V lost 1 base, J lost 3 bases, and 6 bases stayed unmatched. Looked up from germline, CDR1 is SGHVS and CDR2 is FNYEAQ. Per the original data handling: The assay estimated nucleated cells by amplifying reference gene primers. This table comes from immunoSEQ multiplex PCR, and its TCRdb copy is limited to in-frame clones, with some not included. D and trimming were read from the DNA, whereas the V and J calls and clone size are those reported in that table. The repertoire holds 430,000 or so clones, with over 75% as singletons. This sample is part of a study of blood T cell repertoires in COVID-19. Overall study: The United States, Italy and Spain supplied acute and convalescent COVID-19 samples.

The origin of this receptor is a woman in her late teens or twenties who had been exposed to COVID-19. The chain employs TRBV7-6 and TRBJ2-7; TRBD2 agrees at 7 bases. The sample was PBMCs or T cells enriched from blood (not recorded which). The chain's CDR3 is CASSLGDSGNYEQYF. In DNA, the CDR3 is TGTGCCAGCAGCTTAGGTGACAGCGGGAACTACGAGCAGTACTTC.